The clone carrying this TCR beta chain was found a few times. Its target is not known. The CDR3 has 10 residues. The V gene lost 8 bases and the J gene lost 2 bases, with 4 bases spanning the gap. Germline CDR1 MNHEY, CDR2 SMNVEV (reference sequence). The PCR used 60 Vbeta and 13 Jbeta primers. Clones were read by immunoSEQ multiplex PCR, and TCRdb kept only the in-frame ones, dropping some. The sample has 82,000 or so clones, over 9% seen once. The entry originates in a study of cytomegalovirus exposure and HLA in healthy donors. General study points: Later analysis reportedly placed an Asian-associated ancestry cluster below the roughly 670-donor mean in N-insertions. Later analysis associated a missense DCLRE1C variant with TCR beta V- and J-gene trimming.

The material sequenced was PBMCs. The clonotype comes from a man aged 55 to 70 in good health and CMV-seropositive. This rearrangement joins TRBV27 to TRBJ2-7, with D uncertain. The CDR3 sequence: CASGPYEQYV. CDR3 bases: TGTGCCAGCGGGCCCTACGAGCAGTACGTC.